The 9 T cell receptor beta chains below come from one sample, sequenced in a study of early T cells in non-severe SARS-CoV-2 infection. MiXCR, applied by TCRdb to the 5' RACE reads, yields one record per CDR3 protein. The table lists over 25,000 distinct CDR3 sequences, roughly 5.4% of them singletons. The material sequenced was whole blood. These receptors were taken from an adult who was a healthcare worker with PCR-confirmed SARS-CoV-2 infection or an uninfected control (not recorded which).

This clonotype was detected many times. V is TRBV12-3 or TRBV12-4 and J is TRBJ1-1; TRBD1 matches at 7 bases. The CDR3 extends over 15 amino acids. The ends lost 2 bases at V and 3 bases at J; junction bases unmatched: 6. This CDR3 is CASSLIGGPDTEAFF. DNA of the CDR3: TGTGCCAGCAGTTTAATAGGGGGCCCAGACACTGAAGCTTTCTTT.

J is TRBJ1-1 and V is TRBV11-2; D might be TRBD1 (6 bases). The CDR3 extends over 15 amino acids. The germline V and J ends were trimmed by 1 base and 1 base, with 10 bases remaining between them. Germline CDR1 and CDR2: SGHAT and FQNNGV. CDR3: CASSLGPGQNTEAFF. The CDR3 DNA is TGTGCCAGCAGCTTAGGACCGGGACAGAACACTGAAGCTTTCTTT.

This clonotype occurred once. The chain carries TRBV6-5 and TRBJ2-7; D may be TRBD2 (6 bases). The CDR3 extends over 15 amino acids. Trimming pared 4 bases from V and 0 bases from J, leaving 13 bases between. Per the germline V gene, CDR1 is MNHEY and CDR2 is SVGAGI. CDR3 nucleotide sequence: TGTGCCAGCAGTTTTCTTAGCGGTAGCTCCTACGAGCAGTACTTC. This codes for CASSFLSGSSYEQYF.

This clonotype was detected a few times. The V call is TRBV2, the J call TRBJ2-5, with 8 bases identical to TRBD2. V shed 7 bases, J shed 9 bases, and the junction held 10 bases outside the gene matches. CDR1 SNHLY and CDR2 FYNNEI come from the germline V gene. This CDR3 contains 13 residues. The CDR3 sequence is CASILRREEPQYF. Here the CDR3 DNA reads TGTGCCAGCATACTTAGGCGGGAGGAGCCCCAGTACTTC.

This clonotype was counted at least ten times. The rearrangement joins TRBV7-6 to TRBJ2-3; 7 bases map to TRBD2. The V gene's germline CDR1 is SGHVS and CDR2 FNYEAQ. Unmatched junction bases numbered 4, after V lost 4 bases and J lost 3 bases. The CDR3 is 14 residues long. This CDR3 reads CASSSNGGTDTQYF. The CDR3 DNA reads as TGTGCCAGCAGCTCAAACGGGGGGACAGATACGCAGTATTTT.

The chain combines TRBV7-2 with TRBJ1-4, with 10 nucleotides matching TRBD1. The CDR3 runs 18 residues. Trimming cost V 5 bases and J 6 bases; bases outside gene matches: 15. Per germline, CDR1 SGHTA and CDR2 FQGNSA. The CDR3 DNA sequence: TGTGCCAGCAGCAAGAATCAGGGGTACGGACAGGGGGATGAAAAACTGTTTTTT. It encodes CASSKNQGYGQGDEKLFF. The entire variable domain, with the rest obtained from reference TRBV7-2 and TRBJ1-4, is as follows: GAGVSQSPSNKVTEKGKDVELRCDPISGHTALYWYRQSLGQGLEFLIYFQGNSAPDKSGLPSDRFSAERTGGSVSTLTIQRTQQEDSAVYLCASSKNQGYGQGDEKLFFGSGTQLSVL.

This chain uses TRBV19 with TRBJ2-1, with TRBD1 as a possible D gene (6 bases). The germline V and J ends were trimmed by 6 bases and 0 bases, with 12 bases remaining between them. Germline-derived CDR1 and CDR2 are LNHDA and SQIVND (reference sequence). There are 15 residues in the CDR3. CDR3 nucleotide sequence: TGTGCCAGTAGACCCGACAGGCTCTCCTACAATGAGCAGTTCTTC. Translating gives CASRPDRLSYNEQFF.

This clonotype has ten or more counts. The V call is TRBV20-1, the J call TRBJ2-7; tentatively, D is TRBD2 (7 bases). Looked up from germline, CDR1 is DFQATT and CDR2 is SNEGSKA (reference sequence). Trimming shortened V by 5 bases and J by 3 bases, and 23 bases separated the two germline ends. The CDR3 has 16 amino acids. CDR3 residues: CSADGTAGASYYEQYF. The CDR3 DNA reads TGCAGTGCTGATGGGACTGCGGGGGCATCCTACTACGAGCAGTACTTC.

This clonotype was seen many times. The V gene is TRBV5-5, the J gene TRBJ2-3; 7 bases match TRBD2. V shed 4 bases and J 3 bases; nucleotides not matched to a gene: 2. This CDR3 has 13 residues. Germline-derived CDR1 and CDR2 are SGHKS and YYEKEE (reference sequence). In DNA form, the CDR3 reads TGTGCCAGCAGCGTGCGGGAGACAGATACGCAGTATTTT. Amino acids: CASSVRETDTQYF. Variable domain in full (rest from reference TRBV5-5 and TRBJ2-3): DAGVTQSPTHLIKTRGQQVTLRCSPISGHKSVSWYQQVLGQGPQFIFQYYEKEERGRGNFPDRFSARQFPNYSSELNVNALLLGDSALYLCASSVRETDTQYFGPGTRLTVL.